The present T cell receptor beta chain was sequenced within a study of blood T cell repertoires in COVID-19 (dated by TCRdb to the early 2020s). For the wider study: Samples covering the acute and convalescent phases of COVID-19 were provided by collaborators in the United States, Italy and Spain. The material from the prospective study consisted of cDNA or gDNA derived from T cells, B-cell-depleted T cells, or PBMCs. The dataset comprised deeply sampled blood TCRbeta repertoires from subjects exposed to, actively infected with, or recovered from COVID-19. The repertoires were released in a freely available public database meant as a resource for research on the immune response to SARS-CoV-2. Samples came from the ongoing ImmuneRACE study (first 160 participants) plus 1,254 subjects from 6 global collaborators. A de-identified subject ID, COVID-19 status, age in years and sex were almost always included in the sample metadata. Where available, HLA class I and class II types were taken from metadata supplied by the sample provider and were not determined by assay-based typing. What the work shows at the level of the full study, not this receptor alone: The amount of clinical and demographic metadata varied by source and participant and was provided uncurated.

The immunoSEQ Assay, a bias-controlled multiplex PCR, was used to amplify TCRbeta CDR3 regions from genomic DNA. Regarding the original processing steps: The number of nucleated cells in each sample was estimated by amplification of reference gene primers within the assay. To quantify the absolute abundance of each unique TCRbeta CDR3 rearrangement, sequence reads were collapsed and filtered. For each sample, productive Simpson clonality was calculated as the square root of Simpson's diversity index across productive rearrangements. TCRdb obtained this table from immuneACCESS and retained in-frame rearrangements with V and J assigned. These tables miss some clones; where compared with another copy, unresolved V genes account for less than half of the shortfall, and the remainder is unexplained. The DNA was the basis for D and trimming; V, J and clone size are from that table. The sample table contains 200,000 to 250,000 clones; only one count was recorded for approximately 77% of them. 3% to 4.5% of the sample comes from the top ten.

Each collaborating institution followed its own protocols to collect whole blood in K2EDTA tubes. Collaborator samples were shipped for TCRbeta analysis as frozen whole blood, isolated PBMCs, or DNA extracted from either sample type. This clone was picked up a small number of times. Its specific antigen is unknown. No much larger clone is present one base from it, and per-base qualities are unavailable. Ends trimmed: V by 1 base, J by 1 base; bases unmatched to a gene: 7. CDR1 and CDR2 were assigned from the germline V gene as SGHVS and FQNEAQ. The CDR3, from cysteine to phenylalanine, totals 18 residues. Solely the CDR3 DNA is kept, with 54 bases framed from the first base.

The sequence is built from TRBV7-8 and TRBJ1-3; 10 junctional bases match TRBD1. The receptor was isolated from a woman aged 80 or older with acute or convalescent COVID-19. Sequenced input: peripheral blood. The sequenced DNA: TGTGCCAGCAGCTTAGTTGGGACAGGGGTCGGGTCTGGAAACACCATATATTTT. It codes for CASSLVGTGVGSGNTIYF.